This T cell receptor beta chain emerged from a study of T cells expressing NK-cell markers. In the study overall: Seven HCMV-seropositive donors and one seronegative donor made up the eight sequenced donors.

This CDR3 comprises 16 residues. Germline values: CDR1 KGHDR, CDR2 SFDVKD. The cDNA for TCR beta came from 5'RACE template switching with UMIs. TCRdb reworked the 5' RACE reads into one entry per CDR3 protein, no DNA. The sample holds about 400,000 distinct CDR3 sequences. Turning to this clonotype: Its target is not known.

General study points: One observes that, in several donors, these clonotypes were also the leading ones within the CD3+CD56-NKG2C+ fraction.

The gene calls are TRBV24-1 and TRBJ1-1. Material for sequencing was blood T cells: a sorted CD56 or NKG2C T cell subset, CD4+ or CD8+ T cells, or bulk PBMC T cells (not recorded which). This receptor was obtained from a woman in her forties or fifties in good health. CDR3 in amino acids: CATSDSDGGMNTEAFF.